This T cell receptor beta chain came from a study of T cell responses to AZD1222 COVID-19 vaccine. Overall study context: Pooled samples include second doses given at about 4 or 12 weeks.

Germline V gene data show CDR1 as ENHRY and CDR2 as SYGVKD. There are 13 residues in the CDR3. The V gene lost 4 bases and the J gene lost 3 bases, with 9 bases spanning the gap. Study-level findings and limits: Spike-specific TCR breadth and depth rose after two AZD1222 doses. Nearly half of spike-specific TCRs reportedly go after variant regions that carry no mutations. Seropositive AZD1222 recipients at baseline numbered only five to seven.

This clone has only a few counts. Its antigen is as yet unknown. Profiled with immunoSEQ multiplex PCR; TCRdb holds only in-frame clones, not every one. The data contain about 100,000 clones, around 90% of them singletons. The sample here was peripheral blood, taken on day 0 of AZD1222 vaccination. This sequence joins TRBV10-3 and TRBJ1-2; no clear D. The receptor was isolated from an adult in good health. Here the CDR3 DNA reads TGTGCCATCAGTGCGGGAGAGGACTATGGCTACACCTTC. Encoded protein: CAISAGEDYGYTF.